This T cell receptor beta chain was retrieved from a study of early T cells in non-severe SARS-CoV-2 infection. Study context: Sequenced material consisted of bulk RNA (from unsorted whole blood), and chains were unpaired.

Overall study results and limits: Using VDJdb, the matching emphasized anti-spike CD8 responses while missing private and CD4 specificities.

For this clonotype: Antigen specificity is unknown.

The length of the CDR3 is 15 residues. Per the germline V gene, CDR1 is DFQATT and CDR2 is SNEGSKA (reference sequence). Trimming stripped 1 base from V and 2 bases from J, with 15 bases between. Individual cDNA molecules carried attached unique molecular identifiers. TCRdb ran MiXCR on the 5' RACE reads and lists one entry per CDR3 protein. The repertoire includes roughly 32,000 distinct CDR3 sequences, around 4.2% of them detected once, and roughly 8.2% sits in the top ten. This TCR was recovered from an adult who was a healthcare worker with PCR-confirmed SARS-CoV-2 infection or an uninfected control (not recorded which). Sequenced input: whole blood. V and J are TRBV20-1 and TRBJ2-7; D is unresolved. CDR3 DNA sequence: TGCAGTGCTAGAGCCCCGGCCCTTACGCCCTACGAGCAGTACTTC. It specifies CSARAPALTPYEQYF.